These 26 T cell receptor beta chains were sequenced from one sample in a study of blood T cell repertoires in COVID-19. Produced via immunoSEQ multiplex PCR; TCRdb's table is partial and in-frame only. The sample contains about 130,000 clones, about 80% of which appear only once. The sequenced sample was peripheral blood. The receptor source for this set is a man aged 55 to 70 with acute or convalescent COVID-19.

The chain links TRBV10-2 to TRBJ2-7, with TRBD1 matching over 8 bases. This CDR3 contains 14 residues. J was trimmed by 3 bases and V by 7 bases; bases with no gene match: 8. Germline V gene data show CDR1 as WSHSY and CDR2 as SAAADI. This CDR3 is CASTGGDRGYEQYF. In DNA, the CDR3 is TGCGCCAGCACGGGTGGAGACAGGGGCTACGAGCAGTACTTC.

This chain connects TRBV24-1 to TRBJ1-1, with TRBD1 identical over 10 bases. The CDR3 totals 13 residues. The germline gives CDR1 KGHDR, CDR2 SFDVKD. The junction had 3 bases not matched to a gene; V was cut back by 9 bases and J by 3 bases. The CDR3 DNA reads TGTGCCACCGGGGGGACAGGGGACACTGAAGCTTTCTTT. Its translation is CATGGTGDTEAFF.

Details on this clone: Other DNA sequences in this specimen translate into the identical CDR3. The V gene is TRBV9, the J gene TRBJ2-2; 7 bases align to TRBD1. Germline V CDR1 and CDR2: SGDLS, YYNGEE. The CDR3 extends over 15 amino acids. J was trimmed by 5 bases and V by 0 bases; bases with no gene match: 4. CDR3 sequence reads: CASSVGGRGTGELFF. DNA of the CDR3: TGTGCCAGCAGCGTAGGAGGCAGGGGGACCGGGGAGCTGTTTTTT.

The V and J genes are TRBV25-1 and TRBJ2-2, with a possible D match to TRBD2 (5 bases). The CDR3 is 13 amino acids. Germline V gene lookup returns CDR1 MGHDK and CDR2 SYGVNS. The V gene lost 4 bases and the J gene lost 8 bases, with 11 bases spanning the gap. CDR3: CASSAGSRGELFF. The CDR3 DNA reads TGTGCCAGCAGTGCGGGGTCTAGGGGGGAGCTGTTTTTT.

This clone was detected only once. V usage is TRBV25-1 and J usage is TRBJ1-2; 7 bases are a match to TRBD1. The CDR3 has 13 amino acids. The germline CDR1 and CDR2 sequences are MGHDK and SYGVNS. V gave up 5 bases and J gave up 6 bases; unmatched junction bases: 6. The CDR3 region has the DNA TGTGCCAGCAGTTCCGACAGGGTCGATGGCTACACCTTC. This gives the protein CASSSDRVDGYTF.

The chain couples TRBV30 to TRBJ2-3, with D tentatively TRBD2 (6 bases). Germline values: CDR1 GTSNPN, CDR2 SVGIG (reference sequence). This CDR3 has 15 residues. Between the trimmed V and J ends, which lost 5 bases and 0 bases, there was a span of 15 bases. For the CDR3, the DNA is TGTGCCTGGGACAAAGGGACTTATAGCACAGATACGCAGTATTTT. Amino acids: CAWDKGTYSTDTQYF.

The chain joins TRBV5-3 to TRBJ2-3, with TRBD2 matching over 7 bases. TRBV5-3 is labeled an ORF, and its function is uncertain. The CDR3 runs 15 residues. J was trimmed by 4 bases and V by 6 bases; bases with no gene match: 11. The CDR3 spells CARTPRGIRADTQYF. DNA of the CDR3: TGTGCCAGAACCCCGCGGGGGATACGCGCAGATACGCAGTATTTT.

The rearrangement uses TRBV25-1 and TRBJ2-7, with 10 nucleotides matching TRBD2. The CDR3 totals 14 residues. The trim removed 4 bases at V and 1 base at J, leaving 1 base unmatched. From germline, CDR1 is MGHDK and CDR2 SYGVNS. CDR3 region: CASSVAGGSYEQYF. CDR3 bases: TGTGCCAGCAGTGTAGCGGGAGGATCCTACGAGCAGTACTTC.

V usage is TRBV5-1 and J usage is TRBJ2-1, with a weak D call TRBD1 (6 bases). Between the trimmed V and J ends, which lost 0 bases and 0 bases, there was a span of 10 bases. Germline CDR1 reads SGHRS; CDR2 reads YFSETQ. This CDR3 is built from 16 residues. The CDR3 here is CASSLEGDPSYNEQFF. The CDR3 DNA sequence: TGCGCCAGCAGCTTGGAGGGGGACCCCTCCTACAATGAGCAGTTCTTC.

This clone was counted a single time. The CDR3 is CASSGERNSPLHF. CDR3 sequence (DNA): TGCGCCAGCAGTGGGGAGAGGAATTCACCCCTCCACTTT. V and J are TRBV10-1 and TRBJ1-6; D is undetermined. Trimming removed 4 bases at V and 7 bases at J, with 8 bases between. This CDR3 is built from 13 residues. Germline V gene lookup returns CDR1 WNHNN and CDR2 SYGVQD (reference sequence).

The gene calls are TRBV15 and TRBJ1-4; TRBD1 agrees at 10 bases. V lost 3 bases, J lost 3 bases, and 10 bases stayed unmatched. Germline V gene sequence: CDR1 LNHNV, CDR2 YYDKDF (reference sequence). The CDR3 runs 18 residues. This CDR3 is CATSRGKGTGVPNEKLFF. CDR3 in DNA: TGTGCCACCAGCAGGGGCAAAGGGACAGGGGTACCTAATGAAAAACTGTTTTTT.

The count of this clone is one. The chain uses TRBV9 and TRBJ2-1; 10 bases align to TRBD1. The CDR3 covers 14 residues. Germline values: CDR1 SGDLS, CDR2 YYNGEE. Trimming took 5 bases from V and 7 from J; bases not matched to a gene: 6. The CDR3: CASSPGQGGNEQFF. In DNA form, the CDR3 reads TGTGCCAGCAGTCCTGGACAGGGGGGTAATGAGCAGTTCTTC.

This clone has just one count. CDR3 protein: CASSAGTSGDTGELFF. The CDR3 region has the DNA TGTGCCAGCAGCGCCGGGACTAGCGGGGACACCGGGGAGCTGTTTTTT. J is TRBJ2-2 and V is TRBV5-4, with TRBD2 matching over 13 bases. Germline V gives CDR1 SGHNT, CDR2 YYREEE (reference sequence). After removal of 4 bases from V and 3 bases from J, the junction contained 3 bases not matched to a gene. The CDR3 sequence is 16 residues long.

Comment on this clone: At one end the junction does not follow the germline gene, possibly because of a read error. This sequence joins TRBV7-7 and TRBJ2-5; 11 bases map to TRBD2. Per germline, CDR1 SSHAT and CDR2 FNYEAQ (reference sequence). CDR3 size: 15 residues. This chain's CDR3 is CASSLAGGIQETQYF. DNA for the CDR3: TGTGCTAGCAGCTTAGCGGGAGGGATCCAAGAGACCCAGTACTTC.

V and J are TRBV15 and TRBJ2-7; 10 nucleotides match TRBD2. V shed 5 bases and J 5 bases; nucleotides not matched to a gene: 9. This CDR3 is 15 amino acids long. Germline assignment: CDR1 LNHNV and CDR2 YYDKDF (reference sequence). DNA of the CDR3: TGTGCCACCAGCGAGAGGGCTAGCGGGAGAAACGAGCAGTACTTC. It translates to CATSERASGRNEQYF. The full variable domain, completed using reference TRBV15 and TRBJ2-7, is DAMVIQNPRYQVTQFGKPVTLSCSQTLNHNVMYWYQQKSSQAPKLLFHYYDKDFNNEADTPDNFQSRRPNTSFCFLDIRSPGLGDTAMYLCATSERASGRNEQYFGPGTRLTVT.

The CDR3 reads CASSKCGPTGETYNEQFF. The CDR3, as DNA: TGTGCCAGCAGCAAATGTGGGCCTACAGGGGAGACCTACAATGAGCAGTTCTTC. The chain employs TRBV21-1 and TRBJ2-1; the D segment call TRBD1 is taken from the table without a DNA check. TRBV21-1 is deemed a pseudogene. The CDR3 is made up of 18 amino acids.

The rearrangement links TRBV5-4 to TRBJ1-4; 9 positions agree with TRBD1. Germline V CDR1 and CDR2: SGHNT, YYREEE (reference sequence). The CDR3 loop spans 16 amino acids. The V segment lost 4 bases and the J segment 7 bases; nucleotides outside the gene matches: 11. In DNA form, the CDR3 reads TGTGCCAGCAGCGCGGAATCGACAGGGGGAAGTGAAAAACTGTTTTTT. As protein: CASSAESTGGSEKLFF.

CDR3 amino acids: CATSTSTAYNEQFF. The CDR3 DNA reads TGTGCCACCAGCACCTCGACAGCCTACAATGAGCAGTTCTTC. J is TRBJ2-1 and V is TRBV15; possible D gene TRBD1, 5 bases. The CDR3 spans 14 residues. V was trimmed by 4 bases and J by 2 bases, leaving 9 bases between them. Germline-derived CDR1 and CDR2 are LNHNV and YYDKDF (reference sequence).

J is TRBJ2-7 and V is TRBV7-9; TRBD1 matches at 9 bases. Trimming removed 1 base from V and 7 bases from J; junction bases left unmatched: 8. The CDR3 is 15 amino acids. Germline CDR1 is SEHNR and CDR2 is FQNEAQ (reference sequence). The CDR3 DNA reads as TGTGCCAGCAGCTTAGTCGCGACAGGGGGTTTAGAGCAGTACTTC. Translation: CASSLVATGGLEQYF.

This clone was detected a few times. J is TRBJ2-3 and V is TRBV2; TRBD2 might be the D (6 bases). CDR1 SNHLY and CDR2 FYNNEI come from the germline V gene. V dropped 0 bases and J dropped 5 bases, with 9 bases sitting between them. The CDR3 loop spans 14 amino acids. CDR3 sequence (DNA): TGTGCCAGCAGTGAAGCTGGAGGGAGAGATACGCAGTATTTT. It translates to CASSEAGGRDTQYF.

The chain has TRBV5-1 and TRBJ1-5; possible D gene TRBD1, 6 bases. CDR1 is SGHRS and CDR2 is YFSETQ in the germline V gene. The CDR3 sequence is 15 residues long. The ends were cut back, 0 bases at V and 0 bases at J, with 7 bases in the middle. The CDR3 DNA reads as TGCGCCAGCAGCTTGGGGACAGTTAGCAATCAGCCCCAGCATTTT. Its protein product is CASSLGTVSNQPQHF. The full variable domain, its missing parts supplied by reference TRBV5-1 and TRBJ1-5, is KAGVTQTPRYLIKTRGQQVTLSCSPISGHRSVSWYQQTPGQGLQFLFEYFSETQRNKGNFPGRFSGRQFSNSRSEMNVSTLELGDSALYLCASSLGTVSNQPQHFGDGTRLSIL.

The table lists this clone with a few counts. The rearrangement joins TRBV6-1 to TRBJ1-3; 7 nucleotides align to TRBD1. The CDR3 sequence is 15 residues long. Germline V gives CDR1 MNHNS, CDR2 SASEGT. The V and J ends lost 3 bases and 2 bases, in that order; junction bases with no gene match: 4. The CDR3 is CASSDGTVAGNTIYF. CDR3 sequence (DNA): TGTGCCAGCAGTGACGGGACAGTGGCTGGAAACACCATATATTTT.

V and J are TRBV28 and TRBJ1-1; D is perhaps TRBD1 (6 bases). The CDR3 runs 13 residues. Germline loops: CDR1 MDHEN, CDR2 SYDVKM. Trimming shortened V by 10 bases and J by 3 bases, and 15 bases separated the two germline ends. CDR3 sequence (DNA): TGTGCCACCATGGGGGCAGAATACACTGAAGCTTTCTTT. Translating it yields CATMGAEYTEAFF.

This clone has just one count. This chain uses TRBV28 with TRBJ2-2; weak D call: TRBD2 (5 bases). The CDR3 is made up of 12 amino acids. Trimming left V 3 bases short and J 6 bases short, with 5 bases between. The germline gives CDR1 MDHEN, CDR2 SYDVKM. This CDR3 reads CASSLRAGELFF. Here the CDR3 DNA reads TGTGCCAGCAGTTTGAGGGCCGGGGAGCTGTTTTTT. Looking up the rest from reference TRBV28 and TRBJ2-2 gives the full variable domain: DVKVTQSSRYLVKRTGEKVFLECVQDMDHENMFWYRQDPGLGLRLIYFSYDVKMKEKGDIPEGYSVSREKKERFSLILESASTNQTSMYLCASSLRAGELFFGEGSRLTVL.

The chain joins TRBV5-1 to TRBJ1-1, with TRBD1 as a possible D gene (5 bases). The V and J ends lost 0 bases and 3 bases respectively, with 12 bases between them. Germline V gene data show CDR1 as SGHRS and CDR2 as YFSETQ. The CDR3 is made up of 15 amino acids. In DNA form, the CDR3 reads TGCGCCAGCAGCTTGGGTGCGGGGCGGGACACTGAAGCTTTCTTT. Translating gives CASSLGAGRDTEAFF.

V gene TRBV28 combines with J gene TRBJ2-7; 7 bases are a match to TRBD2. With V trimmed by 6 bases and J by 5 bases, 19 bases remained unmatched. This CDR3 region has 17 residues. Germline CDR1 and CDR2: MDHEN and SYDVKM. CDR3 coding DNA: TGTGCCAGCAGCACCCGTTGGTGGCGGGAGAGCGGCCACGAGCAGTACTTC. It is translated as CASSTRWWRESGHEQYF. Filled out from reference TRBV28 and TRBJ2-7, the complete variable domain reads DVKVTQSSRYLVKRTGEKVFLECVQDMDHENMFWYRQDPGLGLRLIYFSYDVKMKEKGDIPEGYSVSREKKERFSLILESASTNQTSMYLCASSTRWWRESGHEQYFGPGTRLTVT.